This TCR beta chain was identified in a study of early T cells in non-severe SARS-CoV-2 infection. About the study: Unsorted whole-blood RNA was sequenced in bulk, leaving chains unpaired. Findings and caveats of the study: A preference for anti-spike CD8 responses marked VDJdb matching, which missed private and CD4 specificities.

TCRdb itself ran the 5' RACE reads through MiXCR, one entry per CDR3 protein. The table has 63,000 or so distinct CDR3 sequences, about 10% seen once; the top ten hold 5.7%. This clonotype was counted many times. Its specificity is unknown. The CDR3 is made up of 14 amino acids. From germline, CDR1 is SGHAT and CDR2 FQNNGV. The ends lost 4 bases at V and 3 bases at J; junction bases unmatched: 5. V usage is TRBV11-2 and J usage is TRBJ1-2, with 7 bases matching TRBD1. This specimen consisted of whole blood, obtained at baseline. This clonotype originated in an adult who was a healthcare worker with PCR-confirmed SARS-CoV-2 infection or an uninfected control (not recorded which). The DNA for the CDR3 is TGTGCCAGCAGCTCGCGACAGGGCTACTATGGCTACACCTTC. It specifies CASSSRQGYYGYTF.